The 18 T cell receptor beta chains given below trace back to one sample, sequenced in a study of blood T cells in healthy people across ages. The second PCR ran about 7 to 12 cycles with a sample-barcoded 5' primer and J-beta primers. TCRdb analysed the 5' RACE reads with MiXCR anew, one entry per CDR3 protein. Of around 1,000,000 distinct CDR3 sequences detected, almost 25% appear once; the ten largest clones hold around 0.75%. These same records also appear under a second study, on T cells of mothers and their children.

The specimen was blood. The source of these receptors is a girl aged 2 to 10 in good health.

This clonotype was counted a single time. This chain connects TRBV29-1 to TRBJ2-1; 8 positions agree with TRBD2. The CDR3 runs to 14 residues. The V gene's germline CDR1 is SQVTM and CDR2 ANQGSEA. V was pared by 4 bases and J by 4 bases, with 6 bases of the junction left unmatched. This CDR3 is CSVVRGGRYNEQFF. In DNA, the CDR3 is TGCAGCGTTGTCCGAGGCGGGAGGTACAATGAGCAGTTCTTC.

The table lists this clonotype with a few counts. V gene TRBV12-5 combines with J gene TRBJ2-7; D is undetermined. The CDR3 runs to 12 residues. Germline values: CDR1 LGHNT, CDR2 FRNRAP. V dropped 0 bases and J dropped 6 bases, with 6 bases sitting between them. The CDR3 loop reads CASGLVSLEQYF. CDR3 in DNA: TGTGCTAGTGGTTTGGTCAGTCTCGAGCAGTACTTC.

The chain joins TRBV20-1 to TRBJ2-5; D remains unclear. The J call could be wrong; TRBJ2-1 is a better fit for the DNA end. This CDR3 is 13 amino acids long. The V gene's germline CDR1 is DFQATT and CDR2 SNEGSKA (reference sequence). The CDR3 protein is CSASLFGSNEQFF. CDR3 DNA sequence: TGCAGTGCTAGTCTTTTTGGTTCCAATGAGCAGTTCTTC.

This clonotype was detected only a few times. V usage is TRBV12-3 or TRBV12-4 and J usage is TRBJ2-3; tentatively, D is TRBD2 (6 bases). Trimming took off 3 bases at V and 1 base at J, with 8 bases between the two ends. There are 14 residues in the CDR3. The DNA of the CDR3 is TGTGCCAGCAGTTTTCCGGGAGGCACAGATACGCAGTATTTT. Protein product: CASSFPGGTDTQYF.

This clonotype was counted only a few times. The chain carries TRBV12-3 or TRBV12-4 and TRBJ2-5; TRBD2 aligns across 14 bases. V lost 5 bases and J lost 5; bases outside the gene matches: 7. CDR3 length: 16 residues. CDR3 nucleotides: TGTGCCAGCAGTGCCGGGACTAGCGGGAGTTGGGAGACCCAGTACTTC. Its translation is CASSAGTSGSWETQYF.

The chain uses TRBV5-1 and TRBJ2-1; TRBD1 or TRBD2 may be the D gene (7 bases each). The assigned J gene may be wrong: the sequence end matches TRBJ2-7 better. CDR3 length: 15 residues. Germline V CDR1 and CDR2: SGHRS, YFSETQ. This CDR3 is CASSFAGGETYEQYF. CDR3 DNA: TGCGCCAGCAGCTTTGCAGGGGGGGAAACCTACGAGCAGTACTTC.

This clonotype turned up a few times. The chain combines TRBV12-3 or TRBV12-4 with TRBJ1-2; TRBD1 is a possible D gene (5 bases). The CDR3 runs 13 residues. V was cut by 6 bases and J by 5 bases, with 13 bases left in between. The CDR3 here is CASSISAGYGYTF. The CDR3 DNA reads TGTGCCAGCAGCATATCCGCAGGGTATGGCTACACCTTC.

This sequence joins TRBV6-1 and TRBJ2-5, with D maybe TRBD1 (6 bases). Near its end, the DNA agrees better with TRBJ2-1, so the J call may be wrong. This CDR3 is built from 15 residues. Looked up from germline, CDR1 is MNHNS and CDR2 is SASEGT. DNA for the CDR3: TGTGCCAGCAGTGAAGTGGCCAGGGGTTCAGATGAGCAGTTCTTC. This codes for CASSEVARGSDEQFF.

In this sample, this clonotype turned up a few times. The chain joins TRBV29-1 to TRBJ1-3; D unclear. Trimming removed 0 bases from V and 9 bases from J, with 6 bases in between. The CDR3 is made up of 11 amino acids. Germline CDR1 and CDR2: SQVTM and ANQGSEA. This CDR3 reads CSVEDMTTIYF. DNA for the CDR3: TGCAGCGTTGAAGACATGACCACCATATATTTT. Using reference TRBV29-1 and TRBJ1-3 for the parts outside the CDR3, the full variable domain is SAVISQKPSRDICQRGTSLTIQCQVDSQVTMMFWYRQQPGQSLTLIATANQGSEATYESGFVIDKFPISRPNLTFSTLTVSNMSPEDSSIYLCSVEDMTTIYFGEGSWLTVV.

This clonotype was seen more than once but under ten times. V and J are TRBV14 and TRBJ1-5, with D uncertain. Germline V CDR1 and CDR2: SGHDN, FVKESK. The CDR3 totals 13 residues. Trimming shortened V by 0 bases and J by 6 bases, and 6 bases separated the two germline ends. The CDR3 bases are TGTGCCAGCAGCCAAGACACTCGTCAGCCCCAGCATTTT. Translated, it gives CASSQDTRQPQHF.

This clonotype was counted a few times. The J gene is TRBJ1-4, the V gene TRBV12-3 or TRBV12-4, with unresolved D. V was clipped by 6 bases and J by 8 bases, with 19 bases between them. The length of the CDR3 is 15 residues. CDR3 sequence reads: CASSPNFGRGEKLFF. CDR3 nucleotides: TGTGCCAGCAGCCCAAACTTCGGAAGAGGGGAAAAACTGTTTTTT.

This clonotype was picked up one time. V and J are TRBV6-5 and TRBJ1-2; 7 bases are shared with TRBD1. Losses at the gene ends were 1 base for V and 6 bases for J; bases not matched to a gene: 17. The CDR3 consists of 18 residues. Germline CDR1 and CDR2: MNHEY and SVGAGI. This chain's CDR3 is CASSYFLPNGGGSDGYTF. Written as DNA, the CDR3 is TGTGCCAGCAGTTACTTCCTACCAAATGGAGGGGGCTCGGATGGCTACACCTTC.

A note on this clonotype: One junction end disagrees with the germline gene, perhaps due to a read error. The V gene is TRBV12-3 or TRBV12-4, the J gene TRBJ2-2, with TRBD2 matching over 10 bases. The CDR3 is made up of 16 amino acids. The CDR3 is CASGLALAGESGELFF. The DNA for the CDR3 is TGTGCCAGCGGTTTAGCGCTAGCGGGAGAATCCGGGGAGCTGTTTTTT.

V and J are TRBV6-4 and TRBJ1-1; weak D call: TRBD1 (5 bases). V was pared by 5 bases and J by 3 bases, with 13 bases between. Germline loops: CDR1 MRHNA, CDR2 SNTAGT. The CDR3 is made up of 14 amino acids. CDR3 sequence: CASSLTAEDTEAFF. The CDR3 DNA reads as TGTGCCAGCAGTTTGACAGCCGAGGACACTGAAGCTTTCTTT.

This chain joins TRBV2 and TRBJ2-5; possibly TRBD2 for D (6 bases). V gave up 10 bases and J gave up 5 bases, with 17 bases separating them. The CDR3 has 13 amino acids. The V gene's germline CDR1 is SNHLY and CDR2 FYNNEI. The CDR3 loop reads CATFLGGRETQYF. The CDR3 DNA reads as TGTGCCACATTCTTGGGAGGCCGCGAGACCCAGTACTTC.

The gene calls are TRBV6-1 and TRBJ2-2; 12 bases fit TRBD2. V trimming: 1 base; J trimming: 1 base; junction bases outside the gene matches: 4. In germline, CDR1 is MNHNS, CDR2 SASEGT. CDR3 size: 18 residues. CDR3 protein: CASSEGLAGVGNTGELFF. CDR3 in DNA: TGTGCCAGCAGTGAAGGACTAGCGGGAGTGGGGAACACCGGGGAGCTGTTTTTT.

J is TRBJ2-4 and V is TRBV7-9; D might be TRBD1 (6 bases). Germline V lookup: CDR1 SEHNR, CDR2 FQNEAQ (reference sequence). The CDR3 contains 13 residues. V lost 7 bases and J lost 5, with 12 bases in between. The CDR3 is CASTQGPENIQYF. The CDR3 coding sequence is TGTGCCAGCACCCAGGGGCCTGAAAACATTCAGTACTTC.

The genes are TRBV20-1 and TRBJ2-7; D might be TRBD1 or TRBD2, each matching 5 bases. Germline values: CDR1 DFQATT, CDR2 SNEGSKA (reference sequence). Between the trimmed V and J ends, which lost 4 bases and 3 bases, there was a span of 22 bases. The CDR3 length is 16 residues. Here the CDR3 DNA reads TGCAGTGCTACTGGTACCCTCGTGGGGACGAGCTACGAGCAGTACTTC. Its protein is CSATGTLVGTSYEQYF.